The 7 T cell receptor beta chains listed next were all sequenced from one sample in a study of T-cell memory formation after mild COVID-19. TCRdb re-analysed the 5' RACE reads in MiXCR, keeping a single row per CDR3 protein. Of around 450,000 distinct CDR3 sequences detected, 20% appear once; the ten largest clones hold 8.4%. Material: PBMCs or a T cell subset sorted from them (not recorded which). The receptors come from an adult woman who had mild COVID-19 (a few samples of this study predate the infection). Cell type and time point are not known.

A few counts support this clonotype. The CDR3: CASSQSLGSTEAFF. The CDR3 DNA reads as TGTGCCAGCAGCCAATCTTTAGGTTCCACTGAAGCTTTCTTT. This chain uses TRBV16 with TRBJ1-1; D not certain. The CDR3 has 14 residues. Trimming left V 0 bases short and J 4 bases short, with 9 bases between. Germline values: CDR1 KGHSY, CDR2 FQNENV. Based on the CDR3 plus reference TRBV16 and TRBJ1-1, the full variable domain is GEEVAQTPKHLVRGEGQKAKLYCAPIKGHSYVFWYQQVLKNEFKFLISFQNENVFDETGMPKERFSAKCLPNSPCSLEIQATKLEDSAVYFCASSQSLGSTEAFFGQGTRLTVV.

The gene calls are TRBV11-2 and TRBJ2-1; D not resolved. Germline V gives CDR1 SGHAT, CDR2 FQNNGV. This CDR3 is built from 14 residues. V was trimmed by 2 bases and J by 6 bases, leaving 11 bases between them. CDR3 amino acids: CASSLYLGANEQFF. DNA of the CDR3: TGTGCCAGCAGCTTATACCTGGGCGCCAATGAGCAGTTCTTC. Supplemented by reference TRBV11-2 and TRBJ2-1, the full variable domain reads EAGVAQSPRYKIIEKRQSVAFWCNPISGHATLYWYQQILGQGPKLLIQFQNNGVVDDSQLPKDRFSAERLKGVDSTLKIQPAKLEDSAVYLCASSLYLGANEQFFGPGTRLTVL.

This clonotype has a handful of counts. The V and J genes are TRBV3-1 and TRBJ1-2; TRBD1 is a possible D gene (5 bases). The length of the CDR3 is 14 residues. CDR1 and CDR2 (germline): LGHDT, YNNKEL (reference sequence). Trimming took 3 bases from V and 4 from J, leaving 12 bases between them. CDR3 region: CASSHGGGPYGYTF. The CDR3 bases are TGTGCCAGCAGCCATGGGGGAGGGCCCTATGGCTACACCTTC.

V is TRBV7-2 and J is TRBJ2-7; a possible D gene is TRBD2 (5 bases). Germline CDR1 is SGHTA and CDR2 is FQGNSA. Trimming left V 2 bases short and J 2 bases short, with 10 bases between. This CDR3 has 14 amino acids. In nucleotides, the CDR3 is TGTGCCAGCAGCTTATACACGGGAACCTACGAGCAGTACTTC. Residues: CASSLYTGTYEQYF.

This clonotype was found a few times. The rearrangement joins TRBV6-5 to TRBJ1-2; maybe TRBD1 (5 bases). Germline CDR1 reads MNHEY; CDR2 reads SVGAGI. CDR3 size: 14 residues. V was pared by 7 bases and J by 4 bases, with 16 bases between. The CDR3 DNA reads TGTGCCAGCATGCCCGGTTGGGGCTCCTATGGCTACACCTTC. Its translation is CASMPGWGSYGYTF.

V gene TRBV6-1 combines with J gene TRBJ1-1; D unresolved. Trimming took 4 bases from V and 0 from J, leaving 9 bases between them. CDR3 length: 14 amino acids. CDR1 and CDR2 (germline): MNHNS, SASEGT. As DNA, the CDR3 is TGTGCCAGCAGTGGGGCGGGGATGAACACTGAAGCTTTCTTT. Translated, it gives CASSGAGMNTEAFF.

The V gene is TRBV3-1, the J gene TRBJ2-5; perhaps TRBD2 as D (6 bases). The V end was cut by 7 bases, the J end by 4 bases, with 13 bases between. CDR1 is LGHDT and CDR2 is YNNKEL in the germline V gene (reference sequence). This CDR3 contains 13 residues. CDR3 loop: CASTPGGTETQYF. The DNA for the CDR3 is TGTGCCAGCACCCCAGGAGGGACAGAGACCCAGTACTTC.